Listed below are T cell receptor beta chains from one sample, sequenced in a study of beta chain features in type 1 diabetes. Only in-frame clones appear in the TCRdb table, and some are missing; sequencing was by immunoSEQ multiplex PCR. The sample yields about 350,000 clones, roughly 21% seen once. What was sequenced was naive CD4+ T cells from blood. The receptors were gathered from a woman under 30 in good health. The CDR3 runs from the conserved cysteine through the conserved F or W. The D gene is left open where the match is weak. Clone size, where shown, is once, few, many, or a class for clones that have expanded.

>TRBJ2-5|NA|TRBV29-1|NA
CSVGPGETQYF
TGCAGCGTAGGTCCAGGAGAGACCCAGTACTTC
>TRBJ1-3|NA|TRBV5-1|NA
CASSLDGGNTIYF
TGCGCCAGCAGCTTGGACGGGGGAAACACCATATATTTT
>TRBJ1-6|TRBD1|TRBV4-1|NA
CASSLPGTGANSPLHF
TGCGCCAGCAGCCTTCCCGGGACAGGGGCTAATTCACCCCTCCACTTT
>TRBJ2-7|NA|TRBV19|few
CASSIGDRDEQYF
TGTGCCAGTAGTATCGGGGATCGGGACGAGCAGTACTTC
>TRBJ1-2|TRBD1|TRBV10-3|NA
CAISSTGEFSYGYTF
TGTGCCATCAGTTCTACAGGGGAGTTTAGCTATGGCTACACCTTC
>TRBJ2-7|TRBD1|TRBV18|NA
CASSIQGNYEQYF
TGTGCCAGCTCTATACAGGGGAACTACGAGCAGTACTTC
>TRBJ2-2|NA|TRBV5-6|few
CASSLTRGLKRGELFF
TGTGCCAGCAGCTTAACAAGGGGCCTTAAGAGAGGGGAGCTGTTTTTT
>TRBJ2-1|NA|TRBV7-2|few
CASSLGFSYNEQFF
TGTGCCAGCAGCTTGGGCTTCTCCTACAATGAGCAGTTCTTC
>TRBJ2-5|NA|TRBV25-1|few
CASSRSGEETQYF
TGTGCCAGCAGCCGATCCGGGGAAGAGACCCAGTACTTC
>TRBJ2-3|TRBD2|TRBV7-9|NA
CASSLQAGTSTDTQYF
TGTGCCAGCAGCTTACAAGCGGGGACCAGCACAGATACGCAGTATTTT
>TRBJ2-1|NA|TRBV5-1|NA
CASSRDRPVDEQFF
TGCGCCAGCAGCCGCGACAGACCTGTCGATGAGCAGTTCTTC
>TRBJ1-1|TRBD1|TRBV7-9|NA
CASSLVTQGDTEAFF
TGTGCCAGCAGCTTAGTTACACAGGGGGACACTGAAGCTTTCTTT
>TRBJ2-7|NA|TRBV5-1|few
CASSLGAEPYEQYF
TGCGCCAGCAGCTTGGGGGCAGAGCCCTACGAGCAGTACTTC
>TRBJ1-3|TRBD1|TRBV13|few
CASSSGQGNTIYF
TGTGCCAGCAGCTCGGGACAGGGAAACACCATATATTTT
>TRBJ2-3|NA|TRBV7-2|few
CASSLSGLWTDTQYF
TGTGCCAGCAGCTTAAGCGGGCTGTGGACAGATACGCAGTATTTT
>TRBJ2-3|TRBD1|TRBV9|few
CASSYRQGITDTQYF
TGTGCCAGCAGCTACCGACAGGGGATAACAGATACGCAGTATTTT
>TRBJ2-1|TRBD2|TRBV12-5|few
CASGNTSGSKNEQFF
TGTGCTAGTGGCAATACTAGCGGGAGCAAGAATGAGCAGTTCTTC
>TRBJ1-2|TRBD1|TRBV7-2|few
CASSLGPGGLNYGYTF
TGTGCCAGCAGCTTAGGTCCAGGGGGACTTAACTATGGCTACACCTTC
>TRBJ2-5|NA|TRBV15|NA
CATSRGTQGQQETQYF
TGTGCCACCAGCAGGGGAACTCAGGGGCAACAAGAGACCCAGTACTTC
>TRBJ2-4|TRBD1|TRBV6-5|NA
CASSYDRAFNIQYF
TGTGCCAGCAGTTACGACAGGGCGTTTAACATTCAGTACTTC
>TRBJ1-1|NA|TRBV20-1|NA
CSARGSYEAFF
TGCAGTGCTAGAGGGAGTTATGAAGCTTTCTTT
>TRBJ2-2|TRBD1|TRBV27|NA
CASSPRTGSTGELFF
TGTGCCAGCAGTCCGAGGACAGGATCCACCGGGGAGCTGTTTTTT
>TRBJ1-1|NA|TRBV30|NA
CAWSVNIGAGEAFF
TGTGCCTGGAGTGTAAATATTGGTGCAGGCGAAGCTTTCTTT
>TRBJ2-2|NA|TRBV4-2|NA
CASSQSQGPGDTGELFF
TGTGCCAGCAGCCAATCCCAGGGGCCGGGTGACACCGGGGAGCTGTTTTTT
>TRBJ2-7|TRBD1|TRBV29-1|few
CSATGTGSYEQYF
TGCAGCGCCACCGGGACAGGGTCCTACGAGCAGTACTTC
>TRBJ1-1|TRBD1|TRBV14|NA
CASSLRPGQGTTEAFF
TGTGCCAGCAGCCTTCGACCGGGACAGGGTACTACTGAAGCTTTCTTT
>TRBJ2-7|NA|TRBV20-1|few
CSAPGAYEQYF
TGCAGTGCCCCGGGGGCCTACGAGCAGTACTTC
>TRBJ2-3|TRBD1|TRBV19|NA
CASSDRGRTSDTQYF
TGTGCCAGTAGCGACAGGGGGAGAACCTCAGATACGCAGTATTTT
>TRBJ2-5|NA|TRBV5-4|NA
CAYQFTGFEETQYF
TGTGCTTATCAGTTTACGGGGTTTGAAGAGACCCAGTACTTC
>TRBJ1-5|NA|TRBV6-5|NA
CASSYNRDNQPQHF
TGTGCCAGCAGTTATAACAGGGACAATCAGCCCCAGCATTTT
>TRBJ2-6|NA|TRBV2|NA
CASKSGSGANVLTF
TGTGCCAGCAAGTCGGGTTCTGGGGCCAACGTCCTGACTTTC
>TRBJ1-1|NA|TRBV5-4|few
CASSLETGTTEAFF
TGTGCCAGCAGCTTGGAGACAGGAACCACTGAAGCTTTCTTT
>TRBJ2-2|NA|TRBV11-2|few
CASSLLVVTGELFF
TGTGCCAGCAGCTTATTGGTAGTAACCGGGGAGCTGTTTTTT
>TRBJ2-5|NA|TRBV9|NA
CASSAPGTNQETQYF
TGTGCCAGCAGCGCGCCCGGGACAAACCAAGAGACCCAGTACTTC
>TRBJ2-1|NA|TRBV7-3|NA
CASRGGGATEQFF
TGTGCCAGCAGAGGGGGCGGGGCCACCGAGCAGTTCTTC
>TRBJ2-5|NA|TRBV15|NA
CATSRTMGDNQETQYF
TGTGCCACCAGCAGAACTATGGGGGACAACCAAGAGACCCAGTACTTC
>TRBJ1-6|NA|TRBV7-2|NA
CASSFGGRDNSPLHF
TGTGCCAGCAGCTTCGGGGGAAGGGATAATTCACCCCTCCACTTT
>TRBJ1-5|NA|TRBV19|few
CASSPRGRNNQPQHF
TGTGCCAGTAGTCCCAGGGGCCGCAACAATCAGCCCCAGCATTTT
>TRBJ1-2|NA|TRBV30|NA
CAWSIQDTYSRHTF
TGTGCCTGGAGCATACAGGACACCTACAGTCGACACACCTTC
>TRBJ2-1|NA|TRBV29-1|few
CSVEPYNEQFF
TGCAGCGTTGAACCTTACAATGAGCAGTTCTTC
>TRBJ2-5|NA|TRBV7-2|few
CASSLWNRGGETQYF
TGTGCCAGCAGCTTGTGGAACAGGGGAGGAGAGACCCAGTACTTC
>TRBJ2-3|NA|TRBV7-2|NA
CAAGGTDTQYF
TGTGCCGCCGGGGGCACAGATACGCAGTATTTT
>TRBJ2-5|TRBD2|TRBV5-1|NA
CASSLGTSGQETQYF
TGCGCCAGCAGCTTGGGGACTAGCGGACAAGAGACCCAGTACTTC
>TRBJ1-2|NA|TRBV9|NA
CASSVGYGYTF
TGTGCCAGCAGCGTCGGCTATGGCTACACCTTC
>TRBJ1-5|TRBD1|TRBV28|few
CASSFGRGNQPQHF
TGTGCCAGCAGTTTCGGCAGGGGGAATCAGCCCCAGCATTTT
>TRBJ2-5|NA|TRBV30|NA
CAWSNSKTQYF
TGTGCCTGGAGTAACAGCAAGACCCAGTACTTC
>TRBJ1-2|NA|TRBV5-1|NA
CASSPWQEGTGYTF
TGCGCCAGCAGCCCCTGGCAGGAAGGAACTGGCTACACCTTC
>TRBJ1-1|NA|TRBV7-9|NA
CASRLQGTLNTEAFF
TGTGCCAGCAGACTTCAGGGGACCCTGAACACTGAAGCTTTCTTT
>TRBJ2-7|NA|TRBV27|NA
CASSGLWGYEQYF
TGTGCCAGCAGTGGTTTGTGGGGCTACGAGCAGTACTTC
>TRBJ2-5|TRBD2|TRBV5-4|NA
CASSLGLAGQETQYF
TGTGCCAGCAGCTTGGGACTAGCGGGACAAGAGACCCAGTACTTC
>TRBJ2-3|TRBD2|TRBV4-2|few
CASSREQAAGRGTDTQYF
TGTGCCAGCAGCCGAGAACAGGCAGCGGGAAGGGGCACAGATACGCAGTATTTT
>TRBJ1-2|NA|TRBV20-1|NA
CSARSNGYTF
TGCAGTGCTAGGTCCAATGGCTACACCTTC
>TRBJ1-3|NA|TRBV30|NA
CAWSVMRGNTIYF
TGTGCCTGGAGTGTCATGAGGGGGAACACCATATATTTT
>TRBJ1-2|NA|TRBV20-1|NA
CSASGGGGYTF
TGCAGTGCTAGTGGGGGAGGTGGCTACACCTTC